This T cell receptor beta chain was captured by sequencing in a study of preoperative IRX-2 immunotherapy in early breast cancer. The count of this clone is one. Trimming removed 2 bases at V and 6 bases at J, with 11 bases between. CDR3 length: 15 residues. Per the germline V gene, CDR1 is MNHGY and CDR2 is SAAAGT. Clones were read by immunoSEQ multiplex PCR, and TCRdb kept only the in-frame ones, dropping some. The repertoire consists of about 45,000 clones, with roughly 80% occurring once and the leading ten covering about 1.2%. Treatment given: preoperative locoregional IRX-2 cytokine immunotherapy. Preoperative locoregional IRX-2 cytokine immunotherapy was tested in the phase Ib source study.

This rearrangement joins TRBV6-8 to TRBJ1-6, with D possibly being TRBD1 (5 bases). The clonotype comes from a human donor with breast cancer. Sequenced material: tumor tissue, taken after IRX-2 immunotherapy. DNA of the CDR3: TGTGCCAGCAGTTACGGGCACAGGAGTAATTCACCCCTCCACTTT. Protein product: CASSYGHRSNSPLHF.